This TCR beta chain was found in a study of radiation and T cells in renal cell carcinoma. Study-level background: Nephrectomy followed 15 Gy stereotactic body radiation by 4 weeks.

CDR1 and CDR2 from the germline V gene are SGHVS and FQNEAQ. The CDR3 covers 20 residues. The trim removed 2 bases at V and 5 bases at J, leaving 21 bases unmatched. Time point meaning: baseline pretreatment blood. Treatment given: 15 Gy SBRT to primary tumor, nephrectomy 4 weeks later. Blood was sampled at baseline, 2 weeks and 4 weeks after SBRT. Clear cell pathology was present in this patient's renal cell carcinoma. Study-wide findings and caveats: In blood, top tumor clones expanded by 2 weeks, shrinking by 4.

Turning to this clone: No antigen is known for it.

TCRdb's copy holds only in-frame clones and misses some; the assay was immunoSEQ multiplex PCR. Among tens of thousands of clones, roughly three quarters were seen once, and the ten largest hold less than 7.5%. The chain carries TRBV7-8 and TRBJ2-3; 8 bases agree with TRBD1. The source is a man between 60 and 75 years old with renal cell carcinoma. This specimen consisted of blood, obtained from a patient whose treatment included radiotherapy and nephrectomy. The CDR3 loop reads CASSLPSGQGALSILDTQYF. Written as DNA, the CDR3 is TGTGCCAGCAGCTTACCCTCGGGCCAGGGGGCACTGTCTATATTAGATACGCAGTATTTT.